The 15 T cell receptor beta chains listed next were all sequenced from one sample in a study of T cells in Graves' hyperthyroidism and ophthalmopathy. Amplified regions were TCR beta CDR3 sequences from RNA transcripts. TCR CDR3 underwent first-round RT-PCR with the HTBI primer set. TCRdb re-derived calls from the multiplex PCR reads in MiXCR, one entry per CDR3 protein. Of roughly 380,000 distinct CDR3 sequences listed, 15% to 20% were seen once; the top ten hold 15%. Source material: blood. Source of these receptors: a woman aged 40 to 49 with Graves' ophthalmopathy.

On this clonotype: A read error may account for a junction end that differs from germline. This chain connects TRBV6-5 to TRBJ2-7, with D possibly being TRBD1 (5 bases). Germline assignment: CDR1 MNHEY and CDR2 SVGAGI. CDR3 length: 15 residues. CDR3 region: CASSYAHDAGLEQSF. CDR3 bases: TGTGCAAGCAGTTACGCCCACGACGCAGGGCTCGAGCAGTCCTTC.

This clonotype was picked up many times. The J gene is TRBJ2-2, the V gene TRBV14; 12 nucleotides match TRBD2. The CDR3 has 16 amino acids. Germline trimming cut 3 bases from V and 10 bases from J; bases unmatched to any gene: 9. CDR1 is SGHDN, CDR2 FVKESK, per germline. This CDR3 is CASSQNLAGGLKELFF. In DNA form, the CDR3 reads TGTGCCAGCAGCCAGAACCTAGCGGGAGGGTTGAAGGAGCTGTTTTTT.

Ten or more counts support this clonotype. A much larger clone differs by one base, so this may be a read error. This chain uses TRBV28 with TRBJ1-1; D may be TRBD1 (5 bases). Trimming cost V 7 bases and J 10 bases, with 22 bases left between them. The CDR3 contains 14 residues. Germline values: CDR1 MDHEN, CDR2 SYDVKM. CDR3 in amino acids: CASIGGRRLGGAFF. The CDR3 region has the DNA TGTGCCAGCATTGGGGGACGGAGGTTGGGAGGAGCTTTCTTT.

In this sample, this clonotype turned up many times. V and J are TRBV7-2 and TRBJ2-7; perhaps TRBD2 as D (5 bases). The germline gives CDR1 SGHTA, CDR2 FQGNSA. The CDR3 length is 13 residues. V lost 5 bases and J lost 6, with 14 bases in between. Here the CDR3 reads CASSRGVSGEQYF. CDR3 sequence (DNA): TGTGCCAGCAGCCGGGGTGTGAGTGGCGAGCAGTACTTC.

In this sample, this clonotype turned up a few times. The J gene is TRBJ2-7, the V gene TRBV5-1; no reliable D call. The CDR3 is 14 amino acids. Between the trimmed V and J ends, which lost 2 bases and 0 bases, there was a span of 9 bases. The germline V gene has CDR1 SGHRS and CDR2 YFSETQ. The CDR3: CASSFIGYSYEQYF. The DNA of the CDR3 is TGCGCCAGCAGCTTTATAGGTTACTCCTACGAGCAGTACTTC.

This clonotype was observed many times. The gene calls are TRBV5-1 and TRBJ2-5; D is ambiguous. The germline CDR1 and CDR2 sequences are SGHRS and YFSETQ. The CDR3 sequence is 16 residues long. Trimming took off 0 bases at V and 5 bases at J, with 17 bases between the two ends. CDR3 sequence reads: CASSLEGRPVRETQYF. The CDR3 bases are TGCGCCAGCAGCTTGGAGGGCAGGCCAGTGAGGGAGACCCAGTACTTC.

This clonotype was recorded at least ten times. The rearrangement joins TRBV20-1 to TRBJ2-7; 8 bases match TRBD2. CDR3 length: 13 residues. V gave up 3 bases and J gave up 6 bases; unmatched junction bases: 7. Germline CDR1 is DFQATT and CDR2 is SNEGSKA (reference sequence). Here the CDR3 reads CSASTGGVVEQYF. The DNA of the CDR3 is TGCAGTGCTAGTACGGGGGGGGTTGTCGAGCAGTACTTC.

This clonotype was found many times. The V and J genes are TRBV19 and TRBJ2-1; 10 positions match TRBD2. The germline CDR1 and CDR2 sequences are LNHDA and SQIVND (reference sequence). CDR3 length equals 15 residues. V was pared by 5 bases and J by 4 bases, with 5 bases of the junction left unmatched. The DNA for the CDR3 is TGTGCCAGTAGTGAGACTAGCGGGTTGTACAATGAGCAGTTCTTC. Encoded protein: CASSETSGLYNEQFF.

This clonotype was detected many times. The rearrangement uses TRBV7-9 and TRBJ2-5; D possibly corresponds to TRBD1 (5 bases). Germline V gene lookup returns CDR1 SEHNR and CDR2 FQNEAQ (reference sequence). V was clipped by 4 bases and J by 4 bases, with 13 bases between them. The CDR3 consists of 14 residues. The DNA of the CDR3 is TGTGCCAGCAGCTCCCAGGGATTTGGAGAGACCCAGTACTTC. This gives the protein CASSSQGFGETQYF.

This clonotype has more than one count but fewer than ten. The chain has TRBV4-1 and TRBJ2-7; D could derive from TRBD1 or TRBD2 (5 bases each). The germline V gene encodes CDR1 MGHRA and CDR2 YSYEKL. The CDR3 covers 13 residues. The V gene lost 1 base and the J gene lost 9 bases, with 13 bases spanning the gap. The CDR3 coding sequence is TGCGCCAGCAGCCAAGTTCCGGGACCCGGGCAGTACTTC. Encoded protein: CASSQVPGPGQYF.

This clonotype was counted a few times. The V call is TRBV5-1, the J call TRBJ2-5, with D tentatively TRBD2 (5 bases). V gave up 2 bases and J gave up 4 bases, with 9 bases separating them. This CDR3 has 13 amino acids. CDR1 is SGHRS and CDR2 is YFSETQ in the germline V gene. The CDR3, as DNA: TGCGCCAGCAGCTTAACGGCGGGAGAGACCCAGTACTTC. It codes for CASSLTAGETQYF.

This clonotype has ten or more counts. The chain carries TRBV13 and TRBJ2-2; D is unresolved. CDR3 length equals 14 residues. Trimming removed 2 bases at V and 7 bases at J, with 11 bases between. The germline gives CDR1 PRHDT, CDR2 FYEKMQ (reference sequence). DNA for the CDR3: TGTGCCAGCAGCTTAATCACCTCCTACGGGGAGCTGTTTTTT. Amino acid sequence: CASSLITSYGELFF.

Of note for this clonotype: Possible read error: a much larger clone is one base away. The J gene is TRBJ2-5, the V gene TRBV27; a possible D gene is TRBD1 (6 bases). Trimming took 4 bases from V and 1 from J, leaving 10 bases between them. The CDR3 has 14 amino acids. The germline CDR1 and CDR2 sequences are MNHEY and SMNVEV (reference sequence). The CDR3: CASSSTGIQETQYF. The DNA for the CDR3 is TGTGCCAGCAGTTCTACAGGGATCCAAGAGACCCAGTACTTC.

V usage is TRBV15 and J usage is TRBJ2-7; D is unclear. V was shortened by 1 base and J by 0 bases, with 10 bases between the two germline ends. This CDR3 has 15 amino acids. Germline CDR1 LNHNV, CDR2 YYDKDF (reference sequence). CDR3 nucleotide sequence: TGTGCCACCAGCAGAGGGACCTCAGTCTCCTACGAGCAGTACTTC. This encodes CATSRGTSVSYEQYF.

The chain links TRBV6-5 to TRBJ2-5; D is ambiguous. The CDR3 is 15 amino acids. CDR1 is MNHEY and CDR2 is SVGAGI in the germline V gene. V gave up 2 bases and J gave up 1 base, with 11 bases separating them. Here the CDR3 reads CASSYLPSRQETQYF. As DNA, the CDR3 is TGTGCCAGCAGTTACCTACCCTCCCGCCAAGAGACCCAGTACTTC.